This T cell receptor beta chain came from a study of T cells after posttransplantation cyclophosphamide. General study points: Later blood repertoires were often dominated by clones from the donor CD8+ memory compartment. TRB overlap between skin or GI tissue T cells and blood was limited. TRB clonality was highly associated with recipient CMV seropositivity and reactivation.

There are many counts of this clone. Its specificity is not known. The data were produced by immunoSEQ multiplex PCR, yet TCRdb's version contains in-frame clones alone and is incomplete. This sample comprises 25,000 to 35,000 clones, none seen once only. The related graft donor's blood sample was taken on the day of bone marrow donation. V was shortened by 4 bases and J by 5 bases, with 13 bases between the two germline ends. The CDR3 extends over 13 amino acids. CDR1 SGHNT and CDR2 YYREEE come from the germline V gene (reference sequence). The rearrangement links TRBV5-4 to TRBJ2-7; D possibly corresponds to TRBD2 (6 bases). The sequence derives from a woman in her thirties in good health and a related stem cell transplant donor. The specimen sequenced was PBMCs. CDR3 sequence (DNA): TGTGCCAGCAGCCAGAGCGGGTCCGACGAGCAGTACTTC. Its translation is CASSQSGSDEQYF.